Presented here are 23 T cell receptor beta chains from one specimen sequenced in a study of lymphopenia after photon versus proton radiotherapy. The protocol was immunoSEQ multiplex PCR, while the TCRdb copy is restricted to in-frame clones and leaves out a portion. The table lists around 160,000 clones, around nine tenths of them singletons. Sequencing used peripheral blood, obtained from a patient treated with photon-based radiotherapy. The receptors derive from a man aged 50-59 years with gastric cancer.

This rearrangement joins TRBV21-1 to TRBJ1-5. TRBV21-1 is a recognized pseudogene. The CDR3 contains 10 residues. The CDR3 bases are TGTGCCAGCCTGTCTCAGCCCCAGCATTTT. It translates to CASLSQPQHF.

The V gene is TRBV18, the J gene TRBJ2-7; D is possibly TRBD1 or TRBD2 (5 bases each). The CDR3 is 14 amino acids. V was shortened by 1 base and J by 6 bases, with 13 bases between the two germline ends. Germline CDR1 is KGHSH and CDR2 is LQKENI. As DNA, the CDR3 is TGTGCCAGCTCACCACTTCGGGACCCCTTCGAGCAGTACTTC. Translating gives CASSPLRDPFEQYF.

The chain combines TRBV9 with TRBJ2-1; 11 bases are shared with TRBD2. This CDR3 spans 15 amino acids. V shed 3 bases, J shed 4 bases, and the junction held 3 bases outside the gene matches. CDR1 SGDLS and CDR2 YYNGEE come from the germline V gene. The CDR3 region is CASSEGLAVYNEQFF. The CDR3 bases are TGTGCCAGCAGCGAGGGACTAGCGGTTTACAATGAGCAGTTCTTC.

The V and J genes are TRBV19 and TRBJ1-5; 10 nucleotides align to TRBD1. The CDR3 is 20 amino acids. V lost 5 bases and J lost 3; bases outside the gene matches: 19. Germline loops: CDR1 LNHDA, CDR2 SQIVND (reference sequence). This CDR3 is CASSAGAGTGALISNQPQHF. For the CDR3, the DNA is TGTGCCAGTAGTGCAGGCGCCGGGACAGGGGCCTTAATCTCCAATCAGCCCCAGCATTTT. The entire variable domain, with the rest obtained from reference TRBV19 and TRBJ1-5, is as follows: DGGITQSPKYLFRKEGQNVTLSCEQNLNHDAMYWYRQDPGQGLRLIYYSQIVNDFQKGDIAEGYSVSREKKESFPLTVTSAQKNPTAFYLCASSAGAGTGALISNQPQHFGDGTRLSIL.

This chain connects TRBV28 to TRBJ1-4; TRBD1 agrees at 11 bases. The CDR3 spans 15 residues. Germline loops: CDR1 MDHEN, CDR2 SYDVKM. With 2 bases clipped from V and 10 bases from J, the junction kept 6 bases outside the gene matches. The CDR3 protein is CASSLGGQGVGKLFF. CDR3 nucleotide sequence: TGTGCCAGCAGTTTAGGGGGACAGGGGGTCGGAAAACTGTTTTTT.

V and J are TRBV28 and TRBJ1-5; D is unclear. The ends were cut back, 3 bases at V and 0 bases at J, with 9 bases in the middle. Germline V CDR1 and CDR2: MDHEN, SYDVKM. CDR3 length equals 15 residues. Here the CDR3 DNA reads TGTGCCAGCAGTTTGAGAGAAAATAGCAATCAGCCCCAGCATTTT. Amino acid sequence: CASSLRENSNQPQHF.

The chain links TRBV6-1 to TRBJ2-3, with 8 bases identical to TRBD2. Germline CDR1 is MNHNS and CDR2 is SASEGT. The CDR3 contains 14 residues. The V and J ends lost 6 bases and 0 bases, in that order; junction bases with no gene match: 2. CDR3: CASRVAGSTDTQYF. The CDR3, as DNA: TGTGCCAGCAGAGTAGCGGGGAGCACAGATACGCAGTATTTT.

The CDR3 region has the DNA TGTGCCGCTATAGGGACAGCGAACACTGAAGCTTTCTTT. This codes for CAAIGTANTEAFF. The rearrangement uses TRBV6-5 and TRBJ1-1, with 7 bases lining up with TRBD1. The trim removed 11 bases at V and 1 base at J, leaving 7 bases unmatched. The CDR3 is 13 residues long. CDR1 and CDR2 (germline): MNHEY, SVGAGI.

This clone was detected only a few times. The chain uses TRBV11-2 and TRBJ1-1; D ambiguous. Germline V CDR1 and CDR2: SGHAT, FQNNGV. This CDR3 spans 12 amino acids. The V gene lost 3 bases and the J gene lost 6 bases, with 8 bases spanning the gap. CDR3 loop: CASSLSLSEAFF. The DNA for the CDR3 is TGTGCCAGCAGCTTGAGCCTCTCTGAAGCTTTCTTT.

This chain's CDR3 is CASGLGAVGVQYF. CDR3 DNA: TGTGCTAGTGGTTTGGGTGCGGTGGGTGTACAGTACTTC. V gene TRBV12-5 combines with J gene TRBJ2-4; D uncertain. V was pared by 1 base and J by 13 bases, with 14 bases between. From germline, CDR1 is LGHNT and CDR2 FRNRAP. The CDR3 has 13 amino acids.

The chain has TRBV6-5 and TRBJ2-3; unclear D gene. This CDR3 is 15 amino acids long. The V and J ends lost 2 bases and 3 bases respectively, with 12 bases between them. Germline V gene sequence: CDR1 MNHEY, CDR2 SVGAGI. Here the CDR3 DNA reads TGTGCCAGCAGTTACAAGGGTGCCGGGACAGATACGCAGTATTTT. This translates into CASSYKGAGTDTQYF.

The gene calls are TRBV28 and TRBJ2-1; D might be TRBD1 (5 bases). In germline, CDR1 is MDHEN, CDR2 SYDVKM. CDR3 length: 15 amino acids. V lost 2 bases to trimming and J lost 5 bases, with 13 bases between them. The CDR3 spells CASSLVSGRDNEQFF. CDR3 bases: TGTGCCAGCAGTTTAGTTTCGGGCAGGGACAATGAGCAGTTCTTC.

The genes are TRBV30 and TRBJ1-2; the D gene is possibly TRBD1 (6 bases). V lost 2 bases and J lost 7, with 11 bases in between. Germline assignment: CDR1 GTSNPN and CDR2 SVGIG (reference sequence). The CDR3 covers 12 residues. As DNA, the CDR3 is TGTGCCTGGAGTCCACAGGGATCTGGCTACACCTTC. This translates into CAWSPQGSGYTF.

The chain recombines TRBV28 with TRBJ2-7; D perhaps matches TRBD1 (5 bases). Germline CDR1 reads MDHEN; CDR2 reads SYDVKM. V was pared by 8 bases and J by 0 bases, with 14 bases between. The CDR3 runs 14 residues. CDR3 nucleotides: TGTGCCAGCTACACAGGTTCATACTCCTACGAGCAGTACTTC. The encoded protein is CASYTGSYSYEQYF.

This clone was recorded a few times. The chain has TRBV29-1 and TRBJ1-3; no reliable D call. The length of the CDR3 is 14 residues. V lost 4 bases, J lost 0 bases, and 10 bases lay in between. The V gene's germline CDR1 is SQVTM and CDR2 ANQGSEA. The CDR3 sequence: CSVVAAVSGNTIYF. For the CDR3, the DNA is TGCAGCGTTGTAGCGGCAGTCTCTGGAAACACCATATATTTT.

The CDR3 sequence: CASTERRGPYNEQFF. CDR3 coding DNA: TGTGCCAGCACCGAAAGGAGGGGGCCCTACAATGAGCAGTTCTTC. The chain recombines TRBV6-1 with TRBJ2-1, with D perhaps TRBD1 (7 bases). There are 15 residues in the CDR3. CDR1 MNHNS and CDR2 SASEGT come from the germline V gene. Trimming pared 7 bases from V and 2 bases from J, leaving 15 bases between.

J is TRBJ2-1 and V is TRBV28, with 8 nucleotides matching TRBD2. J lost 7 bases, V lost 1 base, and 9 bases had no gene match. The germline gives CDR1 MDHEN, CDR2 SYDVKM. The CDR3 sequence is 16 residues long. CDR3 loop: CASSLLYTSGYNEQFF. As DNA, the CDR3 is TGTGCCAGCAGTTTATTGTACACTAGCGGCTATAATGAGCAGTTCTTC.

The gene calls are TRBV19 and TRBJ2-1; 8 positions agree with TRBD2. The V segment lost 3 bases and the J segment 3 bases; nucleotides outside the gene matches: 7. The germline CDR1 and CDR2 sequences are LNHDA and SQIVND (reference sequence). The CDR3 is 16 residues long. The CDR3: CASSIYFSGNYNEQFF. In DNA, the CDR3 is TGTGCCAGTAGTATTTATTTTAGCGGGAACTACAATGAGCAGTTCTTC.

The chain carries TRBV4-1 and TRBJ2-1, with D possibly matching TRBD2 (6 bases). The germline V gene encodes CDR1 MGHRA and CDR2 YSYEKL. This CDR3 region has 15 residues. The V and J ends lost 5 bases and 6 bases respectively, with 17 bases between them. The CDR3 nucleotides are TGCGCCAGCAGCTTGCTGGGACTCGAATTCAATGAGCAGTTCTTC. Protein product: CASSLLGLEFNEQFF.

The genes are TRBV6-1 and TRBJ2-5; 7 bases match TRBD2. Looked up from germline, CDR1 is MNHNS and CDR2 is SASEGT. This CDR3 contains 15 residues. V lost 6 bases, J lost 2 bases, and 9 bases stayed unmatched. The CDR3 spells CASRPRGGNQETQYF. The CDR3 region has the DNA TGTGCCAGCAGACCAAGGGGAGGGAATCAAGAGACCCAGTACTTC.

The rearrangement uses TRBV30 and TRBJ1-3; D is possibly TRBD1 (5 bases). The V and J ends lost 0 bases and 3 bases respectively, with 15 bases between them. The CDR3 consists of 16 residues. The germline gives CDR1 GTSNPN, CDR2 SVGIG (reference sequence). The CDR3 spells CAWSVASGSIGNTIYF. CDR3 nucleotide sequence: TGTGCCTGGAGTGTCGCGTCAGGGTCTATTGGAAACACCATATATTTT.

This clone was seen a single time. The genes are TRBV2 and TRBJ2-5; 7 nucleotides match TRBD1. Unmatched junction bases numbered 4, after V lost 4 bases and J lost 5 bases. The germline V gene has CDR1 SNHLY and CDR2 FYNNEI. CDR3 length equals 13 residues. The CDR3 reads CASSGQGRETQYF. The CDR3 nucleotides read TGTGCCAGCAGTGGACAGGGCAGGGAGACCCAGTACTTC.

V gene TRBV2 combines with J gene TRBJ2-6; maybe TRBD1 (6 bases). CDR3 length equals 15 residues. Germline values: CDR1 SNHLY, CDR2 FYNNEI. With 3 bases removed from V and 2 bases from J, the gap between germline ends came to 8 bases. In DNA form, the CDR3 reads TGTGCCAGCAGTGATGGGGGCGCTGGGGCCAACGTCCTGACTTTC. It translates to CASSDGGAGANVLTF.